This passage covers 20 T cell receptor beta chains from one sample sequenced in a study of PD-1 blockade in classical Hodgkin lymphoma. Clones were sequenced by immunoSEQ multiplex PCR, and TCRdb holds only the in-frame ones, with some missing. Among 20,000 to 25,000 clones, roughly two thirds were seen once, and the ten largest hold 3% to 4%. Brentuximab vedotin exposure varied among the patients, all of whom had relapsed after autologous stem cell transplantation. Source: peripheral blood mononuclear cells (PBMCs), taken at baseline. These receptors were taken from a human donor with classical Hodgkin lymphoma.

This sequence joins TRBV5-6 and TRBJ1-2, with D maybe TRBD1 (5 bases). V lost 2 bases and J 8 bases, leaving 13 bases between the germline ends. Germline V gene lookup returns CDR1 SGHDT and CDR2 YYEEEE. This CDR3 is built from 13 residues. CDR3 amino acids: CASSLVGTGGYTF. CDR3 sequence (DNA): TGTGCCAGCAGCTTAGTAGGGACCGGCGGCTACACCTTC.

The chain combines TRBV5-1 with TRBJ2-7, with 7 bases that match TRBD1. The CDR3 is 14 amino acids. With V trimmed by 3 bases and J by 4 bases, 7 bases remained unmatched. Germline V gives CDR1 SGHRS, CDR2 YFSETQ. CDR3 bases: TGCGCCAGCAGCTGGACCGGGACAGAATACGAGCAGTACTTC. Amino acid sequence: CASSWTGTEYEQYF. Supplemented by reference TRBV5-1 and TRBJ2-7, the full variable domain reads KAGVTQTPRYLIKTRGQQVTLSCSPISGHRSVSWYQQTPGQGLQFLFEYFSETQRNKGNFPGRFSGRQFSNSRSEMNVSTLELGDSALYLCASSWTGTEYEQYFGPGTRLTVT.

V gene TRBV7-3 combines with J gene TRBJ1-1; 10 nucleotides align to TRBD1. V was clipped by 8 bases and J by 8 bases; unmatched bases: 11. This CDR3 is 14 amino acids long. The germline CDR1 and CDR2 sequences are SGHTA and FQGTGA. The CDR3 nucleotides read TGTGCCAGCCGCACGGGACAGGGGATAGGGGAAGCTTTCTTT. Translation: CASRTGQGIGEAFF.

DNA of the CDR3: TGCGCCAGCAGTGGACAGGAGGGAAGGGATGGCTACACCTTC. This codes for CASSGQEGRDGYTF. V is TRBV10-1 and J is TRBJ1-2, with D possibly TRBD1 on 6 matching bases. The V end was cut by 4 bases, the J end by 6 bases, with 15 bases between. Germline V gene data show CDR1 as WNHNN and CDR2 as SYGVQD (reference sequence). The CDR3 sequence is 14 residues long.

The rearrangement uses TRBV7-9 and TRBJ2-2, with 7 nucleotides matching TRBD2. The CDR3 covers 15 residues. Germline V CDR1 and CDR2: SEHNR, FQNEAQ (reference sequence). V lost 5 bases and J lost 1; bases outside the gene matches: 4. The chain's CDR3 is CASSQLAGNTGELFF. In nucleotides, the CDR3 is TGTGCCAGCAGCCAATTAGCGGGGAACACCGGGGAGCTGTTTTTT.

This clone was counted a few times. Here the CDR3 DNA reads TGTGCCAGCAGTACCCAATGGACAGGTCCTCAAGAGACCCAGTACTTC. It yields the protein CASSTQWTGPQETQYF. This chain uses TRBV28 with TRBJ2-5, with 7 bases that match TRBD1. Germline lookup yields CDR1 MDHEN and CDR2 SYDVKM. The CDR3 runs 16 residues. The V gene end was trimmed by 5 bases and the J gene end by 2 bases; junction bases not matched to a gene: 11.

This rearrangement joins TRBV6-4 to TRBJ2-2, with D possibly being TRBD1 (6 bases). There are 14 residues in the CDR3. The V end lost 3 bases, the J end lost 3 bases, and 8 bases lay between the germline ends. CDR1 and CDR2 (germline): MRHNA, SNTAGT. The CDR3 DNA is TGTGCCAGCAGTGAAAACAGGGACACCGGGGAGCTGTTTTTT. Amino acid sequence: CASSENRDTGELFF.

V usage is TRBV27 and J usage is TRBJ2-1; TRBD1 matches 9 bases. Trimming cost V 3 bases and J 7 bases; bases outside gene matches: 7. The CDR3 loop spans 15 amino acids. CDR1 and CDR2 (germline): MNHEY, SMNVEV (reference sequence). The CDR3 is CASSFGQGNENEQFF. In nucleotides, the CDR3 is TGTGCCAGCAGTTTCGGACAGGGGAATGAAAATGAGCAGTTCTTC.

The chain links TRBV2 to TRBJ1-5; D not resolved. The ends were cut back, 2 bases at V and 0 bases at J, with 8 bases in the middle. Germline CDR1 reads SNHLY; CDR2 reads FYNNEI. The CDR3 loop spans 15 amino acids. CDR3 region: CASSELRVSNQPQHF. CDR3 DNA sequence: TGTGCCAGCAGTGAACTGAGGGTTAGCAATCAGCCCCAGCATTTT.

This clone has just a few counts. The V and J genes are TRBV15 and TRBJ2-5; D uncertain. Germline V gene data show CDR1 as LNHNV and CDR2 as YYDKDF (reference sequence). This CDR3 is built from 13 residues. Between the trimmed V and J ends, which lost 7 bases and 5 bases, there was a span of 14 bases. CDR3 sequence: CATTAQLRETQYF. The CDR3, as DNA: TGTGCCACCACCGCTCAACTACGGGAGACCCAGTACTTC.

This chain joins TRBV4-1 and TRBJ2-4; D gene ambiguous. The CDR3 spans 13 residues. CDR1 and CDR2 from the germline V gene are MGHRA and YSYEKL. V gave up 1 base and J gave up 8 bases, with 9 bases separating them. The CDR3 is CASSQGGTYIQYF. In DNA, the CDR3 is TGCGCCAGCAGCCAAGGGGGTACTTACATTCAGTACTTC.

The chain carries TRBV2 and TRBJ2-2, with D possibly TRBD1 on 5 matching bases. The CDR3 spans 15 residues. V was trimmed by 5 bases and J by 6 bases, leaving 16 bases between them. Germline V gene data show CDR1 as SNHLY and CDR2 as FYNNEI. CDR3 amino acids: CASSRADSLPGELFF. CDR3 in DNA: TGTGCCAGCAGTAGAGCAGACAGTTTGCCCGGGGAGCTGTTTTTT. The whole variable domain, filled in from reference TRBV2 and TRBJ2-2, reads EPEVTQTPSHQVTQMGQEVILRCVPISNHLYFYWYRQILGQKVEFLVSFYNNEISEKSEIFDDQFSVERPDGSNFTLKIRSTKLEDSAMYFCASSRADSLPGELFFGEGSRLTVL.

This clone is labeled as medium-sized. One end of the junction is discordant with germline, which a read error may explain. V gene TRBV7-7 combines with J gene TRBJ2-3, with a weak D call TRBD2 (6 bases). The CDR3 has 14 amino acids. Looked up from germline, CDR1 is SSHAT and CDR2 is FNYEAQ (reference sequence). This CDR3 is CASSRLVGTDTQYF. CDR3 nucleotides: TGTGCTAGCAGCCGACTAGTTGGTACAGATACGCAGTATTTT.

By its share, this clone is medium-sized. The V and J genes are TRBV4-1 and TRBJ2-7, with D perhaps being TRBD1 or TRBD2 (5 bases each). CDR1 is MGHRA, CDR2 YSYEKL, per germline. The CDR3 runs 15 residues. V lost 1 base and J 2 bases, leaving 12 bases between the germline ends. The CDR3 spells CASSQVGDGTYEQYF. Written as DNA, the CDR3 is TGCGCCAGCAGCCAAGTGGGGGACGGAACCTACGAGCAGTACTTC.

V and J are TRBV2 and TRBJ1-2; TRBD1 might be the D (5 bases). Trimming pared 7 bases from V and 4 bases from J, leaving 22 bases between. Germline lookup yields CDR1 SNHLY and CDR2 FYNNEI. The CDR3 length is 16 residues. Written as DNA, the CDR3 is TGTGCCAGCATGCGGGCGGACATCCCGGGGGTCTATGGCTACACCTTC. Amino acid sequence: CASMRADIPGVYGYTF. Full variable domain (rest looked up from reference TRBV2 and TRBJ1-2): EPEVTQTPSHQVTQMGQEVILRCVPISNHLYFYWYRQILGQKVEFLVSFYNNEISEKSEIFDDQFSVERPDGSNFTLKIRSTKLEDSAMYFCASMRADIPGVYGYTFGSGTRLTVV.

The chain has TRBV5-5 and TRBJ1-5; maybe TRBD1 (5 bases). Germline V lookup: CDR1 SGHKS, CDR2 YYEKEE (reference sequence). Trimming shortened V by 1 base and J by 3 bases, and 17 bases separated the two germline ends. CDR3 length equals 17 residues. The CDR3 sequence is CASSLFVWGTANQPQHF. CDR3 nucleotides: TGTGCCAGCAGCTTGTTCGTATGGGGGACCGCCAATCAGCCCCAGCATTTT.

The chain employs TRBV7-6 and TRBJ1-6; the D is unclear. The ends were cut back, 5 bases at V and 11 bases at J, with 19 bases in the middle. This CDR3 contains 15 residues. Germline assignment: CDR1 SGHVS and CDR2 FNYEAQ. The CDR3 region has the DNA TGTGCCAGCAGCCCTAGGTCGGGCGCCGGGGCACCCCTCCACTTT. Translating gives CASSPRSGAGAPLHF.

V is TRBV9 and J is TRBJ1-2; no firm D call. The CDR3 contains 14 residues. V lost 5 bases, J lost 1 base, and 12 bases lay in between. CDR1 and CDR2 from the germline V gene are SGDLS and YYNGEE. CDR3 sequence (DNA): TGTGCCAGCAGTCAGGAGGGCCGTAACTATGGCTACACCTTC. Its translation: CASSQEGRNYGYTF.

The V call is TRBV5-4, the J call TRBJ1-2; D unresolved. Germline V gives CDR1 SGHNT, CDR2 YYREEE (reference sequence). This CDR3 comprises 13 residues. V lost 2 bases and J 5 bases, leaving 10 bases between the germline ends. CDR3 protein: CASSLASEYGYTF. The CDR3 DNA follows: TGTGCCAGCAGCTTAGCATCAGAGTATGGCTACACCTTC.

The rearrangement uses TRBV6-5 and TRBJ2-1, with unresolved D. V lost 5 bases, J lost 7 bases, and 12 bases lay in between. Germline CDR1 is MNHEY and CDR2 is SVGAGI. The CDR3 runs 13 residues. This chain's CDR3 is CASSEFGVNEQFF. CDR3 coding DNA: TGTGCCAGCAGTGAGTTTGGGGTAAATGAGCAGTTCTTC.